This record looks at one T cell receptor beta chain sequence and its context. What it binds is unknown. The method was immunoSEQ multiplex PCR; TCRdb's version includes in-frame clones alone and lacks a portion of them. The table lists about 70,000 clones, roughly 90% of them singletons. The source of the sample is a study of graft-versus-host responses after intestinal transplantation. Study details: Recipients had transplants, and these were multivisceral, liver-intestinal, or isolated intestinal. Recipients were all induced with anti-thymocyte globulin, then given tacrolimus and steroids for about 3 years.

This receptor was taken from a human donor who was the organ donor for an intestinal transplant. Material: unstimulated CD8+ T cells sorted from spleen or lymph node cells, obtained before transplant.

The CDR3 DNA reads TGTGCCATCAGTGAAGGGGGAGGGCTTAGAACAGATACGCAGTATTTT. It translates to CAISEGGGLRTDTQYF. The chain joins TRBV10-3 to TRBJ2-3, with D perhaps matching TRBD2 (7 bases). Per germline, CDR1 ENHRY and CDR2 SYGVKD. This CDR3 has 16 residues. Trimming removed 3 bases at V and 3 bases at J, with 16 bases between.